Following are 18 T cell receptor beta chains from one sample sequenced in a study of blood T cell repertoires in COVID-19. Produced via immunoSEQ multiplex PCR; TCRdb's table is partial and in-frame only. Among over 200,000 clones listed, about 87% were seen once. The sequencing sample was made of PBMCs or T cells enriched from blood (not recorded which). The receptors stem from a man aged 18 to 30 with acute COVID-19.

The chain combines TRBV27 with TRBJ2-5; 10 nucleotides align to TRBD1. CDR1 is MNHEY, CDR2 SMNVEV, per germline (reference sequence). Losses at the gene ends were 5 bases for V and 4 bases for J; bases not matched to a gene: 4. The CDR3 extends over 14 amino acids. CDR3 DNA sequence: TGTGCCAGCAGTACCCGGGACAGGGGAGAGACCCAGTACTTC. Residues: CASSTRDRGETQYF.

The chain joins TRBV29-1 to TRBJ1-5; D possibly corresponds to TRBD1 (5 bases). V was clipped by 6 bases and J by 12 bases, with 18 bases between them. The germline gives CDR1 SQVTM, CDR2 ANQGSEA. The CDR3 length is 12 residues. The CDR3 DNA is TGCAGCGTCACTAAGACAGCCATCGGCCAGCATTTT. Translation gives CSVTKTAIGQHF. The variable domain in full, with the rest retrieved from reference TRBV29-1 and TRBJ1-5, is SAVISQKPSRDICQRGTSLTIQCQVDSQVTMMFWYRQQPGQSLTLIATANQGSEATYESGFVIDKFPISRPNLTFSTLTVSNMSPEDSSIYLCSVTKTAIGQHFGDGTRLSIL.

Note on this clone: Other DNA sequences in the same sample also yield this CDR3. The CDR3 sequence: CSASFSHEQYF. CDR3 DNA: TGCAGTGCTAGCTTTAGCCACGAGCAGTACTTC. The rearrangement links TRBV20-1 to TRBJ2-7, with D hard to call. Germline CDR1 reads DFQATT; CDR2 reads SNEGSKA (reference sequence). V lost 3 bases to trimming and J lost 5 bases, with 8 bases between them. CDR3 length equals 11 residues.

The CDR3 nucleotides read TGCGCCAGCAGACGAGGCGGGACAGGGCAACAAGAGACCCAGTACTTC. It yields the protein CASRRGGTGQQETQYF. The genes are TRBV5-1 and TRBJ2-5, with TRBD1 matching 9 bases. The J segment lost 2 bases and the V segment lost 5 bases, leaving 10 bases of the junction unmatched. Germline CDR1 is SGHRS and CDR2 is YFSETQ. The CDR3 length is 16 residues.

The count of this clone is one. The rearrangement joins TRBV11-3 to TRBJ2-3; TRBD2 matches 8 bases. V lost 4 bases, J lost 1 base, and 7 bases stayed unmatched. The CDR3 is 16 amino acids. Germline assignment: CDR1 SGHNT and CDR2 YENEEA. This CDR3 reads CASSSGWREGTDTQYF. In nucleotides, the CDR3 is TGTGCCAGCAGCTCCGGCTGGCGGGAGGGCACAGATACGCAGTATTTT.

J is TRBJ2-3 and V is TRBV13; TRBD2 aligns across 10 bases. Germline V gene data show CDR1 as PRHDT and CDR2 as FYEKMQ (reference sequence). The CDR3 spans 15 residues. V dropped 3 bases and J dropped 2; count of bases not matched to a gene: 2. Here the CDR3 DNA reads TGTGCCAGCAGCTTCCTAGCGGGAGACACAGATACGCAGTATTTT. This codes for CASSFLAGDTDTQYF.

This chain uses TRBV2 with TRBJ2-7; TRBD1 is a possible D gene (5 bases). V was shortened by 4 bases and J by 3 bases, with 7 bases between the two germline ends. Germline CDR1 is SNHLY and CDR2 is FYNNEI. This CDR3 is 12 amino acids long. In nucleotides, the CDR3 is TGTGCCAGCAGTGTGCAGGGCTACGAGCAGTACTTC. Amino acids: CASSVQGYEQYF. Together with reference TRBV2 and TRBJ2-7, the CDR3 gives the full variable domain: EPEVTQTPSHQVTQMGQEVILRCVPISNHLYFYWYRQILGQKVEFLVSFYNNEISEKSEIFDDQFSVERPDGSNFTLKIRSTKLEDSAMYFCASSVQGYEQYFGPGTRLTVT.

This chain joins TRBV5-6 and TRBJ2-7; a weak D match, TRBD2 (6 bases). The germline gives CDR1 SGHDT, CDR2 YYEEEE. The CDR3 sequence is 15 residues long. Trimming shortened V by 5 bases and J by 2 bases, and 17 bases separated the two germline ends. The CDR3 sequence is CASSRETTMTYEQYF. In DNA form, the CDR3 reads TGTGCCAGCAGTCGGGAGACCACAATGACCTACGAGCAGTACTTC.

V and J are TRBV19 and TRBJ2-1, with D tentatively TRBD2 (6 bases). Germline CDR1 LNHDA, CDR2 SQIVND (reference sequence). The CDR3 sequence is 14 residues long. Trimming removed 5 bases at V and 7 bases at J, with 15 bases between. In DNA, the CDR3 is TGTGCCAGTAGTCATCTATGGGGGGTGAATGAGCAGTTCTTC. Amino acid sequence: CASSHLWGVNEQFF.

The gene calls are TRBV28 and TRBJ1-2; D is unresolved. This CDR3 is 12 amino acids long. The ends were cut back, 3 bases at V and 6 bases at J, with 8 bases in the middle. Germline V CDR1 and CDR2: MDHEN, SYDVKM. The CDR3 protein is CASSFGRDGYTF. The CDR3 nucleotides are TGTGCCAGCAGTTTTGGTCGGGATGGCTACACCTTC.

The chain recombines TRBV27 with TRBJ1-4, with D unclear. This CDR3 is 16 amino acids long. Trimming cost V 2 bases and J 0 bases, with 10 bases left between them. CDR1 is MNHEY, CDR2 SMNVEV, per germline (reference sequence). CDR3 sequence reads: CASSLTYSATNEKLFF. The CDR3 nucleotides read TGTGCCAGCAGTTTAACCTACAGTGCAACTAATGAAAAACTGTTTTTT.

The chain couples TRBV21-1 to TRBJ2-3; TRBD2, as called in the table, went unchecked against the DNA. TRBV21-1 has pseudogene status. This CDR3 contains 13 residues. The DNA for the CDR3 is TGTGCCAGCACCTATGTTGTATCAGATACGCAGTATTTT. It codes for CASTYVVSDTQYF.

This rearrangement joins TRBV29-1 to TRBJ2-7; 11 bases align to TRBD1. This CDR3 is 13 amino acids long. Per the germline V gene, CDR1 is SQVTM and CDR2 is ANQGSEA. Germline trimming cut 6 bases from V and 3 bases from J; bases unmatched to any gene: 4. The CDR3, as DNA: TGCAGCGTATCCGGGACAGGGGGCTACGAGCAGTACTTC. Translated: CSVSGTGGYEQYF.

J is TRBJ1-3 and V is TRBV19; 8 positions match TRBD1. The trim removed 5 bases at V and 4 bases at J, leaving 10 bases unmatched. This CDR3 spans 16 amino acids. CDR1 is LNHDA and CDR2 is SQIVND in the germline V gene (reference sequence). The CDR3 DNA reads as TGTGCCAGTAGTCCCCATCGGACAGGGACAGGAAACACCATATATTTT. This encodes CASSPHRTGTGNTIYF.

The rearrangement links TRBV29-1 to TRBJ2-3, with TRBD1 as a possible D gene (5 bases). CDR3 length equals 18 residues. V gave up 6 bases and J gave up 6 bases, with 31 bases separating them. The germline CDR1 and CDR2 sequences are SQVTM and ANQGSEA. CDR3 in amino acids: CSVSGHLRASFHRDTQYF. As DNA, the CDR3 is TGCAGCGTCTCCGGACACCTTCGGGCTTCTTTTCATCGGGATACGCAGTATTTT.

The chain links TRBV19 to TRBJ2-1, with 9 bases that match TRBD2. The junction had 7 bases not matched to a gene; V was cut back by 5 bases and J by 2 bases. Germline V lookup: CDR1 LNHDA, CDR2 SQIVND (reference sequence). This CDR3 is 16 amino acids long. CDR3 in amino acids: CASSPNSGRTYNEQFF. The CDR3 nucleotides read TGTGCCAGTAGTCCTAATAGCGGGAGAACCTACAATGAGCAGTTCTTC.

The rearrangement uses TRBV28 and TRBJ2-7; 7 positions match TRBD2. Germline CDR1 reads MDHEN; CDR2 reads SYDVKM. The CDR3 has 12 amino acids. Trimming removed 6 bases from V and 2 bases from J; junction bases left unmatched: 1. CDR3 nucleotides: TGTGCCAGCAGGGCGGGAGCCTACGAGCAGTACTTC. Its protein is CASRAGAYEQYF.

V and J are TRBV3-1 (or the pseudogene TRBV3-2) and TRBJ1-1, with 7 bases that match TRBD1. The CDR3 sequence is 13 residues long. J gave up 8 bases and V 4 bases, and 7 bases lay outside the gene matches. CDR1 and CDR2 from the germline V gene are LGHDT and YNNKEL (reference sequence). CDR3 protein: CASSRPGTAEAFF. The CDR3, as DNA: TGTGCCAGCAGCCGACCAGGGACAGCCGAAGCTTTCTTT.